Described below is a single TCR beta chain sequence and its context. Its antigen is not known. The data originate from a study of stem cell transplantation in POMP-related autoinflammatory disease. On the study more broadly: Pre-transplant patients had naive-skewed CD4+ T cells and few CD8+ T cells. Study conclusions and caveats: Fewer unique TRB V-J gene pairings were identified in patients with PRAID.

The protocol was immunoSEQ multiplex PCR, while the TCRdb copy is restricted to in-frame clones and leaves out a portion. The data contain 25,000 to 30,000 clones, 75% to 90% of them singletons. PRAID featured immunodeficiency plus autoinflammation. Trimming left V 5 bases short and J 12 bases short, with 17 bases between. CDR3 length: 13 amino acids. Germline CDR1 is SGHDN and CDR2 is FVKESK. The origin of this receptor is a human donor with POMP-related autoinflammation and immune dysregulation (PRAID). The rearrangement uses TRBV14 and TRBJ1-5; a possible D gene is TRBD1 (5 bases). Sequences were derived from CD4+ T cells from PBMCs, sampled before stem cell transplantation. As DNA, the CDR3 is TGTGCCAGCAGCGATACCGGGACTAAGGTCCAGCATTTT. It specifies CASSDTGTKVQHF.